These 30 T cell receptor beta chains were all obtained from the same sample, sequenced in a study of blood T cell repertoires in COVID-19. The assay was immunoSEQ multiplex PCR, and TCRdb's table has in-frame clones only and misses some. Among 70,000 to 95,000 clones listed, approximately 90% were seen once. Sequencing was performed on peripheral blood. The origin of the receptors is a woman between 45 and 60 years old in a cohort sampled during active COVID-19.

The chain has TRBV7-8 and TRBJ2-4; 8 nucleotides align to TRBD2. Germline CDR1 and CDR2: SGHVS and FQNEAQ. The CDR3 has 14 residues. The V segment lost 5 bases and the J segment 7 bases; nucleotides outside the gene matches: 7. This chain's CDR3 is CASSPSGTRNIQYF. The CDR3 nucleotides read TGTGCCAGCAGCCCCTCCGGGACTAGGAACATTCAGTACTTC. Using reference TRBV7-8 and TRBJ2-4 for the parts outside the CDR3, the full variable domain is GAGVSQSPRYKVAKRGQDVALRCDPISGHVSLFWYQQALGQGPEFLTYFQNEAQLDKSGLPSDRFFAERPEGSVSTLKIQRTQQEDSAVYLCASSPSGTRNIQYFGAGTRLSVL.

This clone appeared a few times. This chain links TRBV3-1 (or the pseudogene TRBV3-2) with TRBJ2-7; 8 positions match TRBD2. Trimming took 6 bases from V and 9 from J; bases not matched to a gene: 10. Germline V CDR1 and CDR2: LGHDT, YNNKEL (reference sequence). CDR3 length: 13 residues. CDR3 protein: CASRVAGRLGQYF. The CDR3 DNA reads as TGTGCCAGCAGAGTAGCGGGGCGTTTAGGGCAGTACTTC.

V gene TRBV12-3 or TRBV12-4 combines with J gene TRBJ1-2, with D maybe TRBD1 (5 bases). V shed 2 bases and J shed 8 bases, with 12 bases lying between them. The CDR3 totals 13 residues. This CDR3 reads CASSLSRRGGYTF. Here the CDR3 DNA reads TGTGCCAGCAGTTTATCGCGAAGGGGCGGCTACACCTTC.

Written as DNA, the CDR3 is TGTGCCAGTAGTATTAAGACTAGCGGAATTTACGAGCAGTACTTC. Translated, it gives CASSIKTSGIYEQYF. The chain links TRBV19 to TRBJ2-7, with 9 bases aligning to TRBD2. The CDR3 has 15 amino acids. The junction had 7 bases not matched to a gene; V was cut back by 3 bases and J by 4 bases. Looked up from germline, CDR1 is LNHDA and CDR2 is SQIVND (reference sequence).

The chain carries TRBV10-1 and TRBJ1-1; D is unclear. The CDR3 consists of 15 residues. Between the trimmed V and J ends, which lost 4 bases and 0 bases, there was a span of 12 bases. Germline CDR1 is WNHNN and CDR2 is SYGVQD (reference sequence). DNA for the CDR3: TGCGCCAGCAGTGCCCACCGGACTATGAACACTGAAGCTTTCTTT. It translates to CASSAHRTMNTEAFF.

V gene TRBV29-1 combines with J gene TRBJ2-2; TRBD2 matches 12 bases. J gave up 0 bases and V 4 bases, and 3 bases lay outside the gene matches. The CDR3 runs to 16 residues. CDR1 is SQVTM, CDR2 ANQGSEA, per germline. This chain's CDR3 is CSVAGLAGSNTGELFF. DNA of the CDR3: TGCAGCGTTGCAGGACTAGCGGGATCGAACACCGGGGAGCTGTTTTTT.

J is TRBJ1-6 and V is TRBV5-1; no clear D. This CDR3 contains 14 residues. Trimming cost V 0 bases and J 9 bases, with 10 bases left between them. Germline CDR1 is SGHRS and CDR2 is YFSETQ. This CDR3 is CASSLGGLSSPLHF. The DNA of the CDR3 is TGCGCCAGCAGCTTGGGAGGGTTGAGTTCACCCCTCCACTTT.

The sample holds one count of this clone. The genes are TRBV25-1 and TRBJ2-2; 7 bases map to TRBD1. Per the germline V gene, CDR1 is MGHDK and CDR2 is SYGVNS. CDR3 size: 14 residues. V was pared by 10 bases and J by 0 bases, with 5 bases of the junction left unmatched. The DNA of the CDR3 is TGTGCCACCGTCGACAGGGCGAACACCGGGGAGCTGTTTTTT. It codes for CATVDRANTGELFF.

The chain links TRBV9 to TRBJ2-1, with unresolved D. V was trimmed by 1 base and J by 0 bases, leaving 8 bases between them. The CDR3 sequence is 15 residues long. Germline CDR1 reads SGDLS; CDR2 reads YYNGEE. The CDR3: CASSVRQSSYNEQFF. The CDR3 DNA is TGTGCCAGCAGCGTACGCCAGTCCTCCTACAATGAGCAGTTCTTC.

The chain links TRBV7-9 to TRBJ2-3; 9 bases are a match to TRBD2. CDR1 is SEHNR, CDR2 FQNEAQ, per germline (reference sequence). The CDR3 consists of 16 residues. The junction had 5 bases not matched to a gene; V was cut back by 4 bases and J by 0 bases. The CDR3 reads CASSSTSGASTDTQYF. DNA of the CDR3: TGTGCCAGCAGCTCGACTAGCGGAGCTAGCACAGATACGCAGTATTTT. Full variable domain (outside the CDR3, taken from reference TRBV7-9 and TRBJ2-3): DTGVSQNPRHKITKRGQNVTFRCDPISEHNRLYWYRQTLGQGPEFLTYFQNEAQLEKSRLLSDRFSAERPKGSFSTLEIQRTEQGDSAMYLCASSSTSGASTDTQYFGPGTRLTVL.

This clone was recorded a few times. V gene TRBV30 combines with J gene TRBJ1-5; D might be TRBD1 (6 bases). This CDR3 has 15 residues. Per the germline V gene, CDR1 is GTSNPN and CDR2 is SVGIG (reference sequence). V lost 3 bases and J 2 bases, leaving 14 bases between the germline ends. The CDR3 here is CAWSGQGSGNQPQHF. The CDR3 nucleotides read TGTGCCTGGAGCGGGCAGGGGTCGGGCAATCAGCCCCAGCATTTT.

The chain combines TRBV9 with TRBJ2-7, with TRBD1 identical over 8 bases. Germline CDR1 and CDR2: SGDLS and YYNGEE. This CDR3 region has 18 residues. The trim removed 4 bases at V and 1 base at J, leaving 16 bases unmatched. Written as DNA, the CDR3 is TGTGCCAGCAGCCCTCAGTTGGGAAGACAGGGGAGTTCCTACGAGCAGTACTTC. It yields the protein CASSPQLGRQGSSYEQYF.

The rearrangement links TRBV19 to TRBJ2-4; TRBD1 matches 10 bases. CDR3 size: 16 residues. From germline, CDR1 is LNHDA and CDR2 SQIVND (reference sequence). With V trimmed by 6 bases and J by 1 base, 6 bases remained unmatched. The CDR3 DNA reads as TGTGCCAGTAGAAGGGGGACAGGGGCCGCCAAAAACATTCAGTACTTC. Translating gives CASRRGTGAAKNIQYF.

This chain uses TRBV4-1 with TRBJ2-1, with a tentative D call TRBD1 (5 bases). The V and J ends lost 0 bases and 13 bases respectively, with 10 bases between them. The CDR3 extends over 12 amino acids. In germline, CDR1 is MGHRA, CDR2 YSYEKL. The CDR3 DNA reads TGCGCCAGCAGCCAAGATTTCCAGGGACAGTTCTTC. Translating gives CASSQDFQGQFF.

V is TRBV19 and J is TRBJ2-2, with 10 bases fitting TRBD1. The V and J ends lost 8 bases and 3 bases, in that order; junction bases with no gene match: 6. Germline-derived CDR1 and CDR2 are LNHDA and SQIVND (reference sequence). The CDR3 has 15 residues. For the CDR3, the DNA is TGTGCCAGTGGGGGGACAGGGGTGTACACCGGGGAGCTGTTTTTT. Its translation: CASGGTGVYTGELFF.

The gene calls are TRBV7-3 and TRBJ2-1, with TRBD1 matching over 8 bases. Per germline, CDR1 SGHTA and CDR2 FQGTGA. Trimming took 5 bases from V and 3 from J; bases not matched to a gene: 6. The CDR3 consists of 15 residues. The CDR3 here is CASSHDRGIYNEQFF. The CDR3 DNA reads TGTGCCAGCAGCCACGACAGGGGAATCTACAATGAGCAGTTCTTC.

The chain links TRBV6-2 or TRBV6-3 to TRBJ2-1, with 15 positions matching TRBD2. Germline CDR1 is MNHEY and CDR2 is SVGEGT. The V segment lost 4 bases and the J segment 9 bases; nucleotides outside the gene matches: 7. CDR3 size: 16 residues. The CDR3 nucleotides read TGTGCCAGCAGTTCCGGACTAGCGGGAGGGCTCGGTGAGCAGTTCTTC. This codes for CASSSGLAGGLGEQFF.

Here the CDR3 reads CASSEAGSGNTEAFF. The CDR3 coding sequence is TGTGCCAGCAGTGAAGCCGGGTCCGGAAACACTGAAGCTTTCTTT. This chain links TRBV6-1 with TRBJ1-1, with D hard to call. The V gene's germline CDR1 is MNHNS and CDR2 SASEGT. V was pared by 0 bases and J by 2 bases, with 10 bases between. CDR3 length: 15 residues.

This rearrangement joins TRBV24-1 to TRBJ1-2, with TRBD1 identical over 9 bases. CDR1 and CDR2 from the germline V gene are KGHDR and SFDVKD. The CDR3 length is 15 residues. Losses at the gene ends were 8 bases for V and 3 bases for J; bases not matched to a gene: 9. CDR3 coding DNA: TGTGCCACCAAACCGGGACAGGGTGTGGACTATGGCTACACCTTC. Its protein product is CATKPGQGVDYGYTF.

V gene TRBV7-9 combines with J gene TRBJ2-7; TRBD1 might be the D (6 bases). The germline gives CDR1 SEHNR, CDR2 FQNEAQ (reference sequence). Trimming took off 5 bases at V and 0 bases at J, with 17 bases between the two ends. The CDR3 length is 16 residues. The CDR3 loop reads CASSAQGFGASYEQYF. In DNA form, the CDR3 reads TGTGCCAGCAGCGCACAGGGATTCGGGGCCTCCTACGAGCAGTACTTC.

This chain uses TRBV5-6 with TRBJ1-4, with 7 bases matching TRBD1. This CDR3 is 13 amino acids long. Germline V gives CDR1 SGHDT, CDR2 YYEEEE. With V trimmed by 4 bases and J by 7 bases, 4 bases remained unmatched. The CDR3 nucleotides read TGTGCCAGCAGCAGGGGGCTGGGTGAAAAACTGTTTTTT. Residues: CASSRGLGEKLFF.

The chain is built from TRBV6-6 and TRBJ1-3; no firm D call. Trimming stripped 3 bases from V and 0 bases from J, with 9 bases between. This CDR3 is built from 15 residues. From germline, CDR1 is MNHNY and CDR2 SVGAGI (reference sequence). The chain's CDR3 is CASSYLSNSGNTIYF. In nucleotides, the CDR3 is TGTGCCAGCAGTTATCTAAGCAACTCTGGAAACACCATATATTTT.

The genes are TRBV28 and TRBJ1-1; D is undetermined. Germline CDR1 reads MDHEN; CDR2 reads SYDVKM. The CDR3 has 12 amino acids. Deletions cut 7 bases from V and 3 bases from J, with 9 bases between. CDR3 nucleotide sequence: TGTGCCAGCACCCTTCAGGACACTGAAGCTTTCTTT. Its protein product is CASTLQDTEAFF.

The V and J genes are TRBV21-1 and TRBJ2-2; the table's D call, TRBD1, was not checked against the DNA. TRBV21-1 is annotated as a pseudogene. The CDR3 consists of 18 residues. The CDR3 sequence: CASSGGPGTGANTGELFF. CDR3 DNA sequence: TGTGCCAGCAGCGGGGGGCCCGGGACAGGGGCGAACACCGGGGAGCTGTTTTTT.

The rearrangement joins TRBV5-1 to TRBJ2-7, with 8 bases that match TRBD2. The V gene end was trimmed by 4 bases and the J gene end by 1 base; junction bases not matched to a gene: 7. The V gene's germline CDR1 is SGHRS and CDR2 YFSETQ. CDR3 length equals 15 residues. CDR3 sequence (DNA): TGCGCCAGCAGCGGAGCGGGAGTAGGGTCCTACGAGCAGTACTTC. Translating gives CASSGAGVGSYEQYF. Filled out from reference TRBV5-1 and TRBJ2-7, the complete variable domain reads KAGVTQTPRYLIKTRGQQVTLSCSPISGHRSVSWYQQTPGQGLQFLFEYFSETQRNKGNFPGRFSGRQFSNSRSEMNVSTLELGDSALYLCASSGAGVGSYEQYFGPGTRLTVT.

The V gene is TRBV14, the J gene TRBJ1-2, with D unresolved. CDR3 length: 14 amino acids. The germline CDR1 and CDR2 sequences are SGHDN and FVKESK. The V end lost 10 bases, the J end lost 0 bases, and 15 bases lay between the germline ends. The DNA of the CDR3 is TGTGCCACCTCTCAGGTATTTACTAACTATGGCTACACCTTC. It translates to CATSQVFTNYGYTF.

J is TRBJ2-7 and V is TRBV18, with 7 nucleotides matching TRBD2. The germline V gene has CDR1 KGHSH and CDR2 LQKENI. The CDR3 runs to 14 residues. Losses at the gene ends were 2 bases for V and 5 bases for J; bases not matched to a gene: 6. This chain's CDR3 is CASSPAGGNDEQYF. In DNA form, the CDR3 reads TGTGCCAGCTCACCAGCCGGGGGGAACGACGAGCAGTACTTC.

The chain employs TRBV2 and TRBJ1-2, with D hard to call. The V gene lost 8 bases and the J gene lost 2 bases, with 18 bases spanning the gap. CDR1 SNHLY and CDR2 FYNNEI come from the germline V gene. This CDR3 region has 15 residues. CDR3 amino acids: CASRGEGDPNYGYTF. The DNA of the CDR3 is TGTGCCAGCCGTGGGGAGGGAGACCCCAACTATGGCTACACCTTC.

This chain links TRBV5-1 with TRBJ2-1; the match to TRBD1 covers 10 bases. The V gene's germline CDR1 is SGHRS and CDR2 YFSETQ. This CDR3 has 15 residues. V lost 0 bases, J lost 9 bases, and 6 bases stayed unmatched. CDR3 amino acids: CASSLAPGQGFEQFF. CDR3 coding DNA: TGCGCCAGCAGCTTGGCCCCGGGACAGGGGTTTGAGCAGTTCTTC.

The genes are TRBV5-1 and TRBJ2-7; 11 bases fit TRBD2. The J call may be incorrect, as the DNA end agrees better with TRBJ2-1. The CDR3 is made up of 16 amino acids. Germline V gene sequence: CDR1 SGHRS, CDR2 YFSETQ. The CDR3 sequence: CASRSQTSGIDNEQFF. DNA of the CDR3: TGCGCCAGCAGATCACAGACTAGCGGGATCGACAATGAGCAGTTCTTC.